Following are 11 T cell receptor beta chains from one sample sequenced in a study of response to subunit inactivated influenza vaccine. One entry per CDR3 protein results from TCRdb running MiXCR on the RT-PCR reads. The sample records 650,000 to 850,000 distinct CDR3 sequences, approximately 14% being singletons. The input for sequencing was PBMCs from blood, taken approximately 15 days before vaccination. All receptors derive from a man aged 50 or older who received an inactivated influenza vaccine.

This clonotype appeared many times. The gene calls are TRBV11-2 and TRBJ2-3; D unclear. The V end was cut by 7 bases, the J end by 2 bases, with 4 bases between. The germline V gene has CDR1 SGHAT and CDR2 FQNNGV. The CDR3 length is 11 residues. CDR3 DNA: TGTGCCAGCACCGTCACAGATACGCAGTATTTT. Residues: CASTVTDTQYF.

The gene calls are TRBV12-3 or TRBV12-4 and TRBJ2-7; 13 bases map to TRBD2. The CDR3 consists of 15 residues. Unmatched junction bases numbered 5, after V lost 5 bases and J lost 4 bases. DNA of the CDR3: TGTGCCAGCAGTGGACTAGCGGGAGACGGGTACGAGCAGTACTTC. Its protein is CASSGLAGDGYEQYF.

V and J are TRBV7-8 and TRBJ1-5; 7 bases match TRBD1. The CDR3 runs 18 residues. Germline trimming cut 1 base from V and 3 bases from J; bases unmatched to any gene: 12. Germline CDR1 reads SGHVS; CDR2 reads FQNEAQ. CDR3 residues: CASSLVGDSDRDNQPQHF. CDR3 nucleotide sequence: TGTGCCAGCAGCTTAGTCGGTGACTCAGACAGGGACAATCAGCCCCAGCATTTT.

The table lists this clonotype with a few counts. This chain joins TRBV12-3 or TRBV12-4 and TRBJ2-1, with TRBD1 matching over 10 bases. The CDR3 runs 17 residues. The V and J ends lost 5 bases and 3 bases, in that order; junction bases with no gene match: 10. The CDR3: CASSPGSRDRGYNEQFF. The DNA for the CDR3 is TGTGCCAGCAGTCCCGGCAGTAGGGACAGGGGCTACAATGAGCAGTTCTTC.

This clonotype was seen more than once but under ten times. The J gene is TRBJ1-5, the V gene TRBV4-2; possible D gene TRBD1, 5 bases. Germline V gene data show CDR1 as LGHNA and CDR2 as YNFKEQ. V lost 0 bases to trimming and J lost 5 bases, with 11 bases between them. This CDR3 region has 15 residues. CDR3 sequence (DNA): TGTGCCAGCAGCCAAGATGCGAGCAGGGATCAGCCCCAGCATTTT. Its protein product is CASSQDASRDQPQHF.

This clonotype occurred a few times. A much larger clonotype is one base distant, so this may be a read error. The V gene is TRBV12-3 or TRBV12-4, the J gene TRBJ1-1; TRBD1 is a possible D gene (6 bases). The CDR3 length is 14 residues. The V and J ends lost 6 bases and 0 bases respectively, with 11 bases between them. The CDR3 here is CASSHGQLNTEAFF. In nucleotides, the CDR3 is TGTGCCAGCAGCCACGGACAGTTGAACACTGAAGCTTTCTTT.

The chain employs TRBV12-3 or TRBV12-4 and TRBJ2-7, with 8 nucleotides matching TRBD2. CDR3 size: 13 residues. Losses at the gene ends were 6 bases for V and 9 bases for J; bases not matched to a gene: 10. This CDR3 is CASSLRGGPGQYF. As DNA, the CDR3 is TGTGCCAGCAGCCTCCGGGGGGGTCCTGGGCAGTACTTC.

The CDR3, as DNA: TGCGCCAGCAGCTTGGTTGGAGGGGGCGTCACCGGGGAGCTGTTTTTT. Amino acids: CASSLVGGGVTGELFF. V gene TRBV5-1 combines with J gene TRBJ2-2, with D maybe TRBD1 (7 bases). V was shortened by 0 bases and J by 4 bases, with 13 bases between the two germline ends. The CDR3 is 16 residues long. The germline V gene encodes CDR1 SGHRS and CDR2 YFSETQ.

This clonotype was detected a few times. This sequence joins TRBV10-3 and TRBJ2-1; D may be TRBD1 or TRBD2 (5 bases each). CDR3 length: 14 residues. Trimming removed 2 bases at V and 6 bases at J, with 11 bases between. Germline loops: CDR1 ENHRY, CDR2 SYGVKD. CDR3 loop: CAISEPEGRNEQFF. In DNA, the CDR3 is TGTGCCATCAGTGAGCCCGAGGGGCGCAATGAGCAGTTCTTC.

CDR3: CAISETSSISYNEQFF. In DNA, the CDR3 is TGTGCCATCAGTGAAACTAGCAGCATCTCCTACAATGAGCAGTTCTTC. The chain recombines TRBV10-3 with TRBJ2-1, with D maybe TRBD2 (6 bases). The CDR3 sequence is 16 residues long. CDR1 and CDR2 (germline): ENHRY, SYGVKD. V lost 3 bases and J 0 bases, leaving 12 bases between the germline ends.

This clonotype was picked up many times. The J gene is TRBJ1-6, the V gene TRBV7-8; D unresolved. The CDR3 covers 12 residues. With 4 bases removed from V and 7 bases from J, the gap between germline ends came to 5 bases. Germline values: CDR1 SGHVS, CDR2 FQNEAQ. The CDR3 sequence: CASSSPNSPLHF. The DNA of the CDR3 is TGTGCCAGCAGCTCCCCAAATTCACCCCTCCACTTT. Filled out from reference TRBV7-8 and TRBJ1-6, the complete variable domain reads GAGVSQSPRYKVAKRGQDVALRCDPISGHVSLFWYQQALGQGPEFLTYFQNEAQLDKSGLPSDRFFAERPEGSVSTLKIQRTQQEDSAVYLCASSSPNSPLHFGNGTRLTVT.